The 28 T cell receptor beta chains given below trace back to one sample, sequenced in a study of response to subunit inactivated influenza vaccine. One entry per CDR3 protein results from TCRdb running MiXCR on the RT-PCR reads. The data show about 480,000 distinct CDR3 sequences, with roughly 27% seen just once and approximately 2% held by the top ten. The source material was CD4+ T cells sorted from PBMCs, sampled roughly 5 days after vaccination. The receptors here all came from a man in his fifties who received an inactivated influenza vaccine.

This clonotype was detected ten times or more. J is TRBJ1-6 and V is TRBV5-1; no definite D call. The V end lost 0 bases, the J end lost 7 bases, and 14 bases lay between the germline ends. CDR3 length: 16 residues. Germline-derived CDR1 and CDR2 are SGHRS and YFSETQ. CDR3 sequence (DNA): TGCGCCAGCAGCTTGGCCAGCCGAGACATCAATTCACCCCTCCACTTT. This codes for CASSLASRDINSPLHF.

The chain links TRBV29-1 to TRBJ2-1, with 8 bases fitting TRBD2. The CDR3 totals 15 residues. V shed 4 bases, J shed 4 bases, and the junction held 9 bases outside the gene matches. CDR1 and CDR2 from the germline V gene are SQVTM and ANQGSEA. The CDR3 is CSVGEREGGYNEQFF. The CDR3 region has the DNA TGCAGCGTTGGTGAACGGGAGGGTGGGTACAATGAGCAGTTCTTC.

This clonotype came up a few times. The chain has TRBV20-1 and TRBJ2-5; D call uncertain. This CDR3 is built from 11 residues. Germline V lookup: CDR1 DFQATT, CDR2 SNEGSKA (reference sequence). The V end lost 6 bases, the J end lost 5 bases, and 10 bases lay between the germline ends. In nucleotides, the CDR3 is TGCAGTGCCGAACCCGAGGAGACCCAGTACTTC. Translating gives CSAEPEETQYF.

This clonotype was recorded a few times. V usage is TRBV7-9 and J usage is TRBJ2-2, with a possible D match to TRBD1 (5 bases). Trimming cost V 2 bases and J 6 bases, with 10 bases left between them. The CDR3 runs 14 residues. CDR1 and CDR2 from the germline V gene are SEHNR and FQNEAQ (reference sequence). The CDR3 bases are TGTGCCAGCAGCTTAAGTCAGGGTTCCGGGGAGCTGTTTTTT. It is translated as CASSLSQGSGELFF.

This chain uses TRBV5-1 with TRBJ1-1; D is ambiguous. V gave up 1 base and J gave up 1 base, with 8 bases separating them. The CDR3 length is 14 residues. Germline assignment: CDR1 SGHRS and CDR2 YFSETQ. For the CDR3, the DNA is TGCGCCAGCAGCTTGTCGTCAGGGAACACTGAAGCTTTCTTT. Its translation is CASSLSSGNTEAFF.

This clonotype was seen a few times. The chain links TRBV7-8 to TRBJ1-1; TRBD1 agrees at 8 bases. Germline assignment: CDR1 SGHVS and CDR2 FQNEAQ. J was trimmed by 4 bases and V by 1 base; bases with no gene match: 11. CDR3 length equals 17 residues. As DNA, the CDR3 is TGTGCCAGCAGCTTAGGGACAGGGTCCAGGGGACGCACTGAAGCTTTCTTT. Translating gives CASSLGTGSRGRTEAFF.

V and J are TRBV29-1 and TRBJ1-2; no clear D gene. This CDR3 is built from 12 residues. V lost 8 bases and J 5 bases, leaving 15 bases between the germline ends. The germline CDR1 and CDR2 sequences are SQVTM and ANQGSEA. The CDR3 spells CSIVSGRYGYTF. DNA for the CDR3: TGCAGCATTGTAAGTGGCCGGTATGGCTACACCTTC. Full variable domain (outside the CDR3, taken from reference TRBV29-1 and TRBJ1-2): SAVISQKPSRDICQRGTSLTIQCQVDSQVTMMFWYRQQPGQSLTLIATANQGSEATYESGFVIDKFPISRPNLTFSTLTVSNMSPEDSSIYLCSIVSGRYGYTFGSGTRLTVV.

This clonotype has more than one count but fewer than ten. This chain connects TRBV6-6 to TRBJ2-1; tentatively, D is TRBD1 (5 bases). Germline loops: CDR1 MNHNY, CDR2 SVGAGI (reference sequence). The ends were cut back, 5 bases at V and 4 bases at J, with 9 bases in the middle. The CDR3 totals 13 residues. The CDR3 bases are TGTGCCAGCAGTCGCGCAGGGTACAATGAGCAGTTCTTC. This sequence encodes CASSRAGYNEQFF.

This clonotype was observed a handful of times. The chain recombines TRBV29-1 with TRBJ2-7, with D perhaps matching TRBD2 (5 bases). CDR1 is SQVTM and CDR2 is ANQGSEA in the germline V gene. The CDR3 length is 13 residues. Between the trimmed V and J ends, which lost 3 bases and 2 bases, there was a span of 11 bases. The CDR3 loop reads CSVEGSGAYEQYF. DNA of the CDR3: TGCAGCGTTGAGGGATCCGGGGCCTACGAGCAGTACTTC.

This clonotype has a handful of counts. This sequence joins TRBV19 and TRBJ2-1, with 8 bases identical to TRBD2. CDR3 size: 14 residues. After removal of 1 base from V and 6 bases from J, the junction contained 2 bases not matched to a gene. Looked up from germline, CDR1 is LNHDA and CDR2 is SQIVND (reference sequence). CDR3 DNA sequence: TGTGCCAGTAGTATAGGGACTAGCCCCAATGAGCAGTTCTTC. The encoded protein is CASSIGTSPNEQFF.

The table lists this clonotype with a few counts. This chain links TRBV5-1 with TRBJ2-7; 10 bases match TRBD2. In germline, CDR1 is SGHRS, CDR2 YFSETQ. Losses at the gene ends were 0 bases for V and 0 bases for J; bases not matched to a gene: 3. The CDR3 consists of 16 residues. The DNA of the CDR3 is TGCGCCAGCAGCTTGGGGACTAGCGGTAGCTCCTACGAGCAGTACTTC. Its translation: CASSLGTSGSSYEQYF.

The sample holds a few counts of this clonotype. This chain connects TRBV18 to TRBJ1-2; 7 bases are a match to TRBD1. This CDR3 spans 14 amino acids. Germline-derived CDR1 and CDR2 are KGHSH and LQKENI. After removal of 5 bases from V and 2 bases from J, the junction contained 5 bases not matched to a gene. The CDR3 protein is CASSSQQGNYGYTF. DNA of the CDR3: TGTGCCAGCTCAAGCCAACAGGGGAACTATGGCTACACCTTC.

This clonotype has only a few counts. The chain uses TRBV6-2 or TRBV6-3 and TRBJ2-5; D ambiguous. The CDR3 is 12 residues long. Germline V lookup: CDR1 MNHEY, CDR2 SVGEGT. The V end was cut by 1 base, the J end by 4 bases, with 4 bases between. The CDR3: CASSYFGETQYF. The CDR3 nucleotides read TGTGCCAGCAGTTACTTCGGAGAGACCCAGTACTTC.

This CDR3 reads CSVTLGGQRNEQFF. As DNA, the CDR3 is TGCAGCGTGACCCTGGGGGGCCAGAGGAATGAGCAGTTCTTC. The chain carries TRBV29-1 and TRBJ2-1; the D gene could be TRBD1 or TRBD2 (6 bases each). Germline V gene lookup returns CDR1 SQVTM and CDR2 ANQGSEA. The CDR3 loop spans 14 amino acids. V was pared by 6 bases and J by 7 bases, with 19 bases between.

This clonotype was observed a handful of times. CDR3 region: CASSPGLNNSPLHF. CDR3 DNA sequence: TGTGCCAGCAGTCCTGGTCTTAATAATTCACCCCTCCACTTT. The rearrangement links TRBV12-3 or TRBV12-4 to TRBJ1-6; D remains unclear. Deletions cut 5 bases from V and 5 bases from J, with 10 bases between. CDR3 length equals 14 residues.

This clonotype was seen a handful of times. The chain recombines TRBV5-5 with TRBJ1-2; 10 bases fit TRBD1. The CDR3 is 15 amino acids. CDR1 is SGHKS, CDR2 YYEKEE, per germline (reference sequence). The junction had 6 bases not matched to a gene; V was cut back by 4 bases and J by 3 bases. CDR3 sequence (DNA): TGTGCCAGCAGCCCAGGACAGGGGGTGGACTATGGCTACACCTTC. It is translated as CASSPGQGVDYGYTF.

This clonotype showed up just a few times. This chain links TRBV7-3 with TRBJ2-5; no clear D gene. Between the trimmed V and J ends, which lost 0 bases and 5 bases, there was a span of 7 bases. Germline V CDR1 and CDR2: SGHTA, FQGTGA. The CDR3 spans 13 residues. The DNA of the CDR3 is TGTGCCAGCAGCTTAACCTCTACCGAGACCCAGTACTTC. It yields the protein CASSLTSTETQYF. The whole variable domain, remainder taken from reference TRBV7-3 and TRBJ2-5, is GAGVSQTPSNKVTEKGKYVELRCDPISGHTALYWYRQSLGQGPEFLIYFQGTGAADDSGLPNDRFFAVRPEGSVSTLKIQRTERGDSAVYLCASSLTSTETQYFGPGTRLLVL.

This clonotype was counted between two and nine times. The chain uses TRBV20-1 and TRBJ2-1, with D uncertain. CDR1 and CDR2 (germline): DFQATT, SNEGSKA (reference sequence). The CDR3 extends over 14 amino acids. V gave up 4 bases and J gave up 0 bases, with 10 bases separating them. DNA of the CDR3: TGCAGTGCTACCCAACAGAGCTCCTACAATGAGCAGTTCTTC. It translates to CSATQQSSYNEQFF.

The CDR3 protein is CASSWNGGANEQFF. As DNA, the CDR3 is TGCGCCAGCAGCTGGAACGGGGGGGCCAATGAGCAGTTCTTC. J is TRBJ2-1 and V is TRBV5-1; 8 bases align to TRBD2. The germline gives CDR1 SGHRS, CDR2 YFSETQ. The CDR3 length is 14 residues. With 3 bases clipped from V and 6 bases from J, the junction kept 5 bases outside the gene matches.

The gene calls are TRBV7-2 and TRBJ2-7; TRBD1 matches 7 bases. V gave up 3 bases and J gave up 3 bases; unmatched junction bases: 5. CDR1 is SGHTA, CDR2 FQGNSA, per germline. CDR3 length: 14 amino acids. The CDR3 nucleotides read TGTGCCAGCAGCTTTTTAGGGGGCAACTACGAGCAGTACTTC. Its protein is CASSFLGGNYEQYF.

This chain uses TRBV7-2 with TRBJ2-7, with a possible D match to TRBD1 (5 bases). Germline V gives CDR1 SGHTA, CDR2 FQGNSA. The CDR3 spans 15 residues. The ends were cut back, 5 bases at V and 5 bases at J, with 19 bases in the middle. This CDR3 is CASSPPGTGLNEQYF. CDR3 nucleotides: TGTGCCAGCAGCCCACCGGGCACAGGCTTAAACGAGCAGTACTTC.

The J gene is TRBJ2-1, the V gene TRBV20-1; 11 nucleotides align to TRBD2. V shed 2 bases and J 1 base; nucleotides not matched to a gene: 10. Per germline, CDR1 DFQATT and CDR2 SNEGSKA (reference sequence). The CDR3 has 18 amino acids. For the CDR3, the DNA is TGCAGTGCTAGAAAGGTGGCTAGCGGGAGGAGATCCTACAATGAGCAGTTCTTC. This gives the protein CSARKVASGRRSYNEQFF.

This clonotype was found a few times. This chain connects TRBV4-3 to TRBJ1-2; D gene ambiguous. V lost 0 bases and J lost 3, with 11 bases in between. The CDR3 runs 15 residues. Germline values: CDR1 LGHNA, CDR2 YSLEER. The CDR3 loop is CASSQDLAGHYGYTF. In nucleotides, the CDR3 is TGCGCCAGCAGCCAAGATCTTGCAGGACACTATGGCTACACCTTC.

The J gene is TRBJ1-1, the V gene TRBV2; D not resolved. Germline CDR1 SNHLY, CDR2 FYNNEI. V was clipped by 7 bases and J by 1 base, with 10 bases between them. The CDR3 spans 13 residues. The chain's CDR3 is CASTLSPNTEAFF. The DNA for the CDR3 is TGTGCCAGCACCCTATCCCCGAACACTGAAGCTTTCTTT.

V usage is TRBV12-3 or TRBV12-4 and J usage is TRBJ2-5, with TRBD2 identical over 8 bases. V was pared by 4 bases and J by 3 bases, with 7 bases of the junction left unmatched. The CDR3 contains 15 residues. In nucleotides, the CDR3 is TGTGCCAGCAGTTCCCGCGGTAGCGGGAAAGAGACCCAGTACTTC. Its translation is CASSSRGSGKETQYF.

The rearrangement joins TRBV28 to TRBJ2-7; no clear D. V lost 3 bases and J lost 0, with 9 bases in between. Germline-derived CDR1 and CDR2 are MDHEN and SYDVKM. The CDR3 spans 14 residues. The CDR3 here is CASSFQASSYEQYF. CDR3 nucleotides: TGTGCCAGCAGTTTCCAGGCTAGCTCCTACGAGCAGTACTTC.

A few counts support this clonotype. This chain connects TRBV5-6 to TRBJ2-4, with D tentatively TRBD1 (6 bases). In germline, CDR1 is SGHDT, CDR2 YYEEEE. The CDR3 length is 17 residues. The V end was cut by 4 bases, the J end by 3 bases, with 20 bases between. The CDR3 sequence: CASSPGWQGMSKNIQYF. CDR3 sequence (DNA): TGTGCCAGCAGCCCAGGTTGGCAGGGGATGAGCAAAAACATTCAGTACTTC.

The chain uses TRBV5-1 and TRBJ2-1; tentative D call: TRBD2 (5 bases). CDR1 SGHRS and CDR2 YFSETQ come from the germline V gene. The CDR3 covers 15 residues. The germline V and J ends were trimmed by 4 bases and 5 bases, with 16 bases remaining between them. The chain's CDR3 is CASSPWGDSNNEQFF. CDR3 bases: TGCGCCAGCAGCCCGTGGGGAGACTCAAACAATGAGCAGTTCTTC.